Listed below are T cell receptor beta chains from one sample, sequenced in a study of radiotherapy plus CTLA-4 blockade in lung cancer. TCRdb's table, derived via immunoSEQ multiplex PCR, lists solely in-frame clones and lacks some. The sample has some 73,000 clones, roughly 74% seen once. Specimen: peripheral blood, collected from a patient treated with radiotherapy plus ipilimumab. These receptors were collected from a human donor with non-small cell lung cancer whose response to radiotherapy plus ipilimumab could not be evaluated. Both conserved end residues are trimmed from each CDR3. Fields, in order: V gene, CDR3 protein.

TRBV28 | ASSSQGAGYGYT
TRBV7-2 | ASSFLSGSYNEQF
TRBV9 | ASSVATGLGYT
TRBV28 | ASMRTGGENQPQH
TRBV28 | ASSQNPGQVYNEQF
TRBV5-1 | ASSLDHRGTTNEKLF
TRBV4-1 | ASSAGTGMNTEAF
TRBV4-3 | ASSQETQWGGAYEQY
TRBV7-3 | ASSHTSGGADEQF
TRBV19 | ASKVAGGYEQF
TRBV30 | AWSVGQGNTEAF
TRBV25-1 | ASSSSTGFSYNEQF
TRBV9 | ASTRGLAGVSDTQY
TRBV30 | ALDRGQSSTDTQY
TRBV7-3 | ASSLSPGAYNEQF
TRBV28 | ASTLGEGSYEQY
TRBV2 | ATSRGPSFYNEQF
TRBV28 | ASIMASGNTGELF
TRBV18 | ASPPPLSETGLAGTYEQY
TRBV18 | ASSPRLQGEEGYT
TRBV19 | ASKEAGGPQETQY
TRBV7-2 | ASSLNWGEETQY
TRBV9 | ASSGRGERGGRTDTQY
TRBV6-5 | ASTGSSYNSPLH
TRBV11-3 | ASSRTPPYGRTYGYT
TRBV29-1 | SAWGQTYGYT
TRBV13 | ASSFVRRGQENTGELF
TRBV6-5 | ASSYLAGGPETQY
TRBV5-1 | ASSLDSGRTYNEQF
TRBV28 | ASSSQGWATNEKLF
TRBV7-2 | ASSLLRGSYNEQF
TRBV7-2 | ASSSVNYGYT
TRBV2 | ASSGSQNYGYT
TRBV7-9 | ASSLAVSNYGYT
TRBV19 | ASSTSTLDYGYT
TRBV5-1 | ASSLAPSGGATDTQY
TRBV5-1 | ASSSPWLAGVGYEQY
TRBV9 | ASSVNTGEQETQY
TRBV30 | AWSHHRGLDTIY
TRBV23-1 | ASSQSVPQINQPQH
TRBV9 | ASSAPGGNTEAF
TRBV6-5 | ASSYRGARTDTQY
TRBV5-1 | ASSLGSNYGYT
TRBV6-4 | ASSDRLAGADTQY